This passage covers 27 T cell receptor beta chains from one sample sequenced in a study of regulatory T cells in long-lasting Graves disease. The sample's time point: persistent/refractory GD, antithyroid drugs over 5 years with positive TRAb. PBMC-derived RNA was used for the TCR library. The authors built TCR beta libraries using iRepertoire HTBI primers and Arm-PCR of CDR3 regions. One entry per CDR3 protein results from TCRdb running MiXCR on the multiplex PCR reads. The table shows approximately 470,000 distinct CDR3 sequences, with about a fifth occurring only once. The material sequenced was peripheral blood mononuclear cells (PBMCs), taken when the disease was refractory, from a patient treated with antithyroid drugs. The receptor set was obtained from a female donor with Graves disease.

This rearrangement joins TRBV4-1 to TRBJ2-7; 9 nucleotides align to TRBD1. The CDR3 has 18 residues. With V trimmed by 1 base and J by 4 bases, 14 bases remained unmatched. CDR1 and CDR2 from the germline V gene are MGHRA and YSYEKL. Here the CDR3 reads CASSQGGARTGVIYEQYF. DNA of the CDR3: TGCGCCAGCAGCCAAGGAGGAGCCAGGACAGGGGTAATTTACGAGCAGTACTTC.

This CDR3 is CASSYPLFGNTEAFF. The DNA for the CDR3 is TGTGCCAGCAGTTACCCCCTATTTGGGAACACTGAAGCTTTCTTT. The chain combines TRBV6-5 with TRBJ1-1; unclear D gene. Germline CDR1 reads MNHEY; CDR2 reads SVGAGI. This CDR3 has 15 residues. Deletions cut 2 bases from V and 1 base from J, with 11 bases between.

There are a few counts of this clonotype. This chain joins TRBV30 and TRBJ1-1, with a possible D match to TRBD1 (6 bases). Trimming pared 3 bases from V and 11 bases from J, leaving 13 bases between. Germline V gene lookup returns CDR1 GTSNPN and CDR2 SVGIG (reference sequence). The CDR3 is 11 residues long. For the CDR3, the DNA is TGTGCCTGGAGAGGGGGAGGGGCGGCTTTCTTT. It codes for CAWRGGGAAFF.

This clonotype was picked up a small number of times. Its ends do not fully match the called genes, so a read error is possible. The genes are TRBV11-2 and TRBJ1-2; 9 nucleotides align to TRBD1. The CDR3 covers 11 residues. Germline V gene sequence: CDR1 SGHAT, CDR2 FQNNGV. The CDR3 sequence: CASSSRDRVSF. CDR3 coding DNA: TGTGCCAGCAGCTCCCGGGACAGGGTCTCCTTC.

This clonotype showed up many times. V and J are TRBV24-1 and TRBJ2-7, with D perhaps matching TRBD2 (5 bases). The CDR3 contains 16 residues. The V gene's germline CDR1 is KGHDR and CDR2 SFDVKD. Trimming took off 0 bases at V and 2 bases at J, with 13 bases between the two ends. The CDR3 DNA follows: TGTGCCACCAGTGATTTGCGAGGCGGAGGAACCTACGAGCAGTACTTC. Translating it yields CATSDLRGGGTYEQYF.

This clonotype was recorded at least ten times. This sequence joins TRBV12-3 or TRBV12-4 and TRBJ2-7, with 7 bases lining up with TRBD2. CDR3 length: 14 residues. The ends lost 5 bases at V and 4 bases at J; junction bases unmatched: 8. Written as DNA, the CDR3 is TGTGCCAGCAGTCCAAGCGGGAATGCTTACGAGCAGTACTTC. Its protein is CASSPSGNAYEQYF.

This clonotype was picked up many times. The chain carries TRBV7-9 and TRBJ1-5; TRBD1 is a possible D gene (5 bases). Germline V gives CDR1 SEHNR, CDR2 FQNEAQ (reference sequence). Trimming shortened V by 5 bases and J by 6 bases, and 17 bases separated the two germline ends. The CDR3 runs 15 residues. The CDR3 region has the DNA TGTGCCAGCAGCCCTCGTGGGGGTGGGAGTCAGCCCCAGCATTTT. Protein sequence: CASSPRGGGSQPQHF.

This chain uses TRBV20-1 with TRBJ2-7; possible D gene TRBD2, 5 bases. Germline CDR1 reads DFQATT; CDR2 reads SNEGSKA (reference sequence). Trimming took 6 bases from V and 5 from J, leaving 17 bases between them. There are 13 residues in the CDR3. CDR3 amino acids: CSANLEGANEQYF. CDR3 DNA: TGCAGTGCCAATCTCGAGGGAGCGAACGAGCAGTACTTC.

The chain uses TRBV7-2 and TRBJ1-3; D not certain. This CDR3 is 14 amino acids long. Per germline, CDR1 SGHTA and CDR2 FQGNSA. V lost 2 bases to trimming and J lost 7 bases, with 12 bases between them. The chain's CDR3 is CASSLFALGNTIYF. The CDR3 DNA reads TGTGCCAGCAGCTTATTCGCCCTCGGGAACACCATATATTTT.

This clonotype was found many times. The chain links TRBV6-5 to TRBJ1-5; D is ambiguous. The V end was cut by 4 bases, the J end by 0 bases, with 19 bases between. CDR3 length: 18 amino acids. Per the germline V gene, CDR1 is MNHEY and CDR2 is SVGAGI. The CDR3 DNA reads TGTGCCAGCAGTTTCACCTCGGTCCTGCTAAATAGCAATCAGCCCCAGCATTTT. Translation: CASSFTSVLLNSNQPQHF.

This rearrangement joins TRBV14 to TRBJ2-2, with a possible D match to TRBD1 (6 bases). Trimming stripped 2 bases from V and 3 bases from J, with 13 bases between. The CDR3 runs to 16 residues. Germline lookup yields CDR1 SGHDN and CDR2 FVKESK. The CDR3 sequence is CASSQYPAGDTGELFF. CDR3 sequence (DNA): TGTGCCAGCAGCCAATATCCGGCAGGGGACACCGGGGAGCTGTTTTTT.

V usage is TRBV6-2 or TRBV6-3 and J usage is TRBJ2-2; D remains ambiguous. Germline CDR1 reads MNHEY; CDR2 reads SVGEGT. Trimming removed 1 base at V and 3 bases at J, with 6 bases between. The CDR3 has 14 amino acids. This CDR3 is CASSYFQYTGELFF. CDR3 DNA sequence: TGTGCCAGCAGTTACTTCCAGTACACCGGGGAGCTGTTTTTT.

Worth noting for this clonotype: A much larger clonotype is one base distant, so this may be a read error. The rearrangement joins TRBV6-5 to TRBJ1-5; no clear D gene. Germline loops: CDR1 MNHEY, CDR2 SVGAGI. Trimming took off 1 base at V and 4 bases at J, with 2 bases between the two ends. This CDR3 has 12 residues. Written as DNA, the CDR3 is TGTGCCAGCAGTTACTGGAATCAGCCCCAGCATTTT. This codes for CASSYWNQPQHF.

This clonotype was observed many times. The rearrangement joins TRBV28 to TRBJ2-7, with unresolved D. This CDR3 spans 17 amino acids. CDR1 is MDHEN and CDR2 is SYDVKM in the germline V gene. Trimming cost V 7 bases and J 1 base, with 23 bases left between them. DNA of the CDR3: TGTGCCAGCACCTTGAGGCCCGAATTAAGTCGGTCCTACGAGCAGTACTTC. It translates to CASTLRPELSRSYEQYF. Full variable domain (rest looked up from reference TRBV28 and TRBJ2-7): DVKVTQSSRYLVKRTGEKVFLECVQDMDHENMFWYRQDPGLGLRLIYFSYDVKMKEKGDIPEGYSVSREKKERFSLILESASTNQTSMYLCASTLRPELSRSYEQYFGPGTRLTVT.

The sample holds a few counts of this clonotype. The chain combines TRBV14 with TRBJ2-4; D unresolved. V lost 3 bases, J lost 6 bases, and 6 bases lay in between. The length of the CDR3 is 12 residues. Germline V gene lookup returns CDR1 SGHDN and CDR2 FVKESK. The CDR3 loop is CASSQGGNIQYF. The DNA of the CDR3 is TGTGCCAGCAGCCAGGGCGGAAACATTCAGTACTTC.

V and J are TRBV3-1 and TRBJ2-5, with TRBD2 identical over 11 bases. Looked up from germline, CDR1 is LGHDT and CDR2 is YNNKEL (reference sequence). The J segment lost 5 bases and the V segment lost 4 bases, leaving 15 bases of the junction unmatched. The CDR3 loop spans 18 amino acids. CDR3 bases: TGTGCCAGCAGCCTTGGGATCCTTAGCGGGAGGGCCAGGGAGACCCAGTACTTC. It encodes CASSLGILSGRARETQYF.

This clonotype has ten or more counts. CDR3 residues: CSARLGAQAEAFF. Here the CDR3 DNA reads TGCAGTGCTAGATTGGGAGCTCAGGCTGAAGCTTTCTTT. This rearrangement joins TRBV20-1 to TRBJ1-1, with D unresolved. This CDR3 spans 13 amino acids. CDR1 is DFQATT and CDR2 is SNEGSKA in the germline V gene (reference sequence). Trimming took off 2 bases at V and 6 bases at J, with 13 bases between the two ends.

This clonotype was recorded many times. The V gene is TRBV12-3 or TRBV12-4, the J gene TRBJ1-6, with a possible D match to TRBD1 (6 bases). This CDR3 is 15 amino acids long. The V end was cut by 4 bases, the J end by 4 bases, with 11 bases between. This CDR3 is CASSSSQGYNSPLHF. CDR3 DNA: TGTGCCAGCAGTTCCTCCCAGGGGTATAATTCACCCCTCCACTTT.

Turning to this clonotype: This sequence may be a read error, since a much larger clone differs from it by one base. As DNA, the CDR3 is TGTGCCAGCAGTTATATGGCGGGAGGGGGATTCCTAGGCTACGAGCAGTACTTC. It yields the protein CASSYMAGGGFLGYEQYF. The chain is built from TRBV6-5 and TRBJ2-7; 9 nucleotides match TRBD2. The CDR3 has 18 amino acids. CDR1 MNHEY and CDR2 SVGAGI come from the germline V gene. J lost 3 bases, V lost 3 bases, and 15 bases had no gene match.

This clonotype was picked up a small number of times. The genes are TRBV27 and TRBJ2-5, with 9 bases identical to TRBD1. CDR1 and CDR2 (germline): MNHEY, SMNVEV (reference sequence). J was trimmed by 5 bases and V by 3 bases; bases with no gene match: 7. This CDR3 spans 15 amino acids. DNA for the CDR3: TGTGCCAGCAGTTTTGGGACAGGGATGGGGGAGACCCAGTACTTC. This sequence encodes CASSFGTGMGETQYF.

Remarks on this clonotype: A much larger clone sits a single nucleotide away, making a read error possible. The chain employs TRBV6-1 and TRBJ2-7, with 10 bases lining up with TRBD2. V shed 6 bases, J shed 2 bases, and the junction held 4 bases outside the gene matches. Looked up from germline, CDR1 is MNHNS and CDR2 is SASEGT. This CDR3 is 14 amino acids long. In nucleotides, the CDR3 is TGTGCCAGCAGACCTAGCGGGAGACCCTACGAGCAGTACTTC. Its translation is CASRPSGRPYEQYF.

The sample holds many counts of this clonotype. The chain couples TRBV7-2 to TRBJ2-7; 7 nucleotides match TRBD2. Per germline, CDR1 SGHTA and CDR2 FQGNSA. The CDR3 is 12 amino acids. Losses at the gene ends were 5 bases for V and 7 bases for J; bases not matched to a gene: 5. The CDR3, as DNA: TGTGCCAGCAGCCGGGGGGTTCAGGAGCAGTACTTC. It is translated as CASSRGVQEQYF.

The chain joins TRBV6-2 or TRBV6-3 to TRBJ2-7; 7 bases match TRBD2. Germline loops: CDR1 MNHEY, CDR2 SVGEGT. Trimming cost V 0 bases and J 5 bases; bases outside gene matches: 4. The CDR3 runs to 14 residues. Here the CDR3 reads CASSYSGTINEQYF. CDR3 nucleotide sequence: TGTGCCAGCAGTTACTCCGGGACTATAAACGAGCAGTACTTC.

In this sample, this clonotype turned up a few times. CDR3 nucleotide sequence: TGCAGCGTTGCCAGGGACTCCTACAATGAGCAGTTCTTC. Translation gives CSVARDSYNEQFF. The chain joins TRBV29-1 to TRBJ2-1, with TRBD1 as a possible D gene (5 bases). Germline V gene sequence: CDR1 SQVTM, CDR2 ANQGSEA. Trimming left V 4 bases short and J 0 bases short, with 7 bases between. The CDR3 length is 13 residues.

As concerns this clonotype: With a much larger clone just one base away, this may be a read error. The V call is TRBV6-1, the J call TRBJ1-1; the D is unclear. CDR1 and CDR2 from the germline V gene are MNHNS and SASEGT. The CDR3 has 18 residues. The CDR3 bases are TGTGCCAGCAGTTACCTGACGCAAGAAGGACGGATGAACACTGAAGCTTCCTTT. Its protein product is CASSYLTQEGRMNTEASF.

The rearrangement links TRBV3-1 to TRBJ2-2; 12 positions agree with TRBD1. The CDR3 runs 17 residues. The V gene's germline CDR1 is LGHDT and CDR2 YNNKEL (reference sequence). The V gene end was trimmed by 6 bases and the J gene end by 0 bases; junction bases not matched to a gene: 5. The CDR3 DNA follows: TGTGCCAGCAGAAGGGGACAGGGGGCTACGAACACCGGGGAGCTGTTTTTT. This gives the protein CASRRGQGATNTGELFF.

This sequence joins TRBV7-9 and TRBJ2-1; weak D call: TRBD2 (5 bases). The CDR3 is made up of 15 amino acids. The ends were cut back, 5 bases at V and 8 bases at J, with 19 bases in the middle. The V gene's germline CDR1 is SEHNR and CDR2 FQNEAQ (reference sequence). The CDR3 loop reads CASSQTVGSGHEQFF. For the CDR3, the DNA is TGTGCCAGCAGCCAGACCGTGGGGAGTGGGCATGAGCAGTTCTTC.